Listed below are T cell receptor beta chains from one sample, sequenced in a study of vaccination effects on CD4 cells after COVID-19. These receptors have no known antigen. Clones were read by immunoSEQ multiplex PCR, and TCRdb kept only the in-frame ones, dropping some. The sample comprises about 73,000 clones, more than 60% of which are singletons, and about 10% rests with the top ten. This sample comprised CD4+ T cells from PBMCs cultured with SARS-CoV-2 spike peptides, obtained before COVID-19 vaccination. Receptors originate from a human donor who received a COVID-19 vaccine. The conserved cysteine and the conserved F or W are not part of the CDR3 here. A D gene is named only where the DNA matches it firmly.

V	J	D	CDR3
TRBV10-3	TRBJ2-6	.	AIMANSGANVLT
TRBV5-1	TRBJ1-4	TRBD1	ASSVGTGGEKLF
TRBV18	TRBJ1-5	.	ASSPGAGNQPQH
TRBV29-1	TRBJ2-5	.	SVAPNRGETQY
TRBV7-2	TRBJ2-2	.	ASSLRPGSNTGELF
TRBV4-1	TRBJ2-3	TRBD2	ASTPKAGILGDTQY
TRBV7-3	TRBJ2-3	.	ASSDLRDTQY
TRBV5-1	TRBJ2-2	TRBD2	ASSDSGGPTGELF
TRBV6-4	TRBJ1-3	.	ASDATVNSGNTIY
TRBV6-1	TRBJ1-1	.	ASSEVAGNTEAF
TRBV5-1	TRBJ2-3	TRBD2	ASSLITAGATTDTQY
TRBV13	TRBJ1-6	.	ASSLRYNSPLH
TRBV5-1	TRBJ1-1	.	ASSRGDGNTEAF
TRBV9	TRBJ2-3	TRBD2	ASTESTGLAGFTDTQY
TRBV19	TRBJ2-3	TRBD2	AGLHIAGLNGGDTQY
TRBV18	TRBJ2-2	.	ASSPDTGELF
TRBV14	TRBJ1-2	.	ASSQDGPGWGGYT
TRBV7-3	TRBJ1-5	.	ASSSLKGPLLTQPQH
TRBV5-1	TRBJ2-2	.	ASSFGNTGELF
TRBV4-3	TRBJ2-3	.	ASSHHRGASGGEDTQY
TRBV6-1	TRBJ1-2	.	ASSEARRGIRGYT
TRBV6-1	TRBJ2-3	TRBD2	ASSDGGTPKPDTQY
TRBV5-5	TRBJ1-5	TRBD1	ASSFGTGGSQPQH
TRBV7-2	TRBJ2-3	.	ASSLALGYPPQGDTQY
TRBV7-3	TRBJ1-1	.	ASSFNRETEAF
TRBV7-2	TRBJ2-5	.	ASSLSRGAGETQY
TRBV7-9	TRBJ2-5	TRBD1	ASSLGQVETQY
TRBV6-5	TRBJ1-2	TRBD1	ASSRQGGPYGYT
TRBV9	TRBJ2-3	TRBD2	ASSVGGGGLPDTQY
TRBV11-3	TRBJ2-2	TRBD2	ASSSGLAGNTGELF
TRBV11-1	TRBJ2-1	.	ASSQRQTSYNEQF
TRBV10-2	TRBJ2-5	.	ASSEIRGRETQY
TRBV7-2	TRBJ1-5	.	ASSVQGYQPQH
TRBV5-5	TRBJ2-3	.	ASSAVAGTDTQY
TRBV5-5	TRBJ1-4	.	ASSLFMGETNEKLF
TRBV2	TRBJ2-2	TRBD1	ASKRRDRADGELF
TRBV7-3	TRBJ2-3	TRBD2	ASSLRGGGTDTQY
TRBV19	TRBJ2-6	.	ASGSWGLTSPGANVLT
TRBV2	TRBJ2-1	.	ASSEAGSSYNEQF